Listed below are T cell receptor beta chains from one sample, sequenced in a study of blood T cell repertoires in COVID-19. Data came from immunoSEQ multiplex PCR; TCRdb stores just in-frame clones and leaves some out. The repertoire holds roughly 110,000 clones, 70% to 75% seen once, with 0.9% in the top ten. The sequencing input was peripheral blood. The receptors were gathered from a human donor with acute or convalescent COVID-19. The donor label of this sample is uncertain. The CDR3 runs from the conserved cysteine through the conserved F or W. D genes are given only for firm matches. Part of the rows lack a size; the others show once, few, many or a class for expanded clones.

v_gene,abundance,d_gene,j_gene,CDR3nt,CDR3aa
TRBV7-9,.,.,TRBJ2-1,TGTGCCAGCAGCCAGCCTAAGGACCCCTGGGAGAGCTCCTACAATGAGCAGTTCTTC,CASSQPKDPWESSYNEQFF
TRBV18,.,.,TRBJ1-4,TGTGCCAGCTCACCTTGGGACACCACTAATGAAAAACTGTTTTTT,CASSPWDTTNEKLFF
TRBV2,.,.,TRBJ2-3,TGTGCCAGCAGTGTCTTCACAGATACGCAGTATTTT,CASSVFTDTQYF
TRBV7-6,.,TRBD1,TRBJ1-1,TGTGCCAGCAGCCGACAGGGGATCCCTGAAGCTTTCTTT,CASSRQGIPEAFF
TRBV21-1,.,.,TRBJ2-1,TGTGCCAGCACCGTGGGACTAGCTCGCTACAATGAGCAGTTCTTC,CASTVGLARYNEQFF
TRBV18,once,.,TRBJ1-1,TGTGCCAGCTCACCAAATCCCGCAGGGCTGAACACTGAAGCTTTCTTT,CASSPNPAGLNTEAFF
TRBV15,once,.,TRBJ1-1,TGTGCCACCAGCAGAGATCAGGTTTTTCGGGAGCTGAACACTGAAGCTTTCTTT,CATSRDQVFRELNTEAFF
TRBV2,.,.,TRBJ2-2,TGTGCCAGCAGGTTCGGGAACACCGGGGAGCTGTTTTTT,CASRFGNTGELFF
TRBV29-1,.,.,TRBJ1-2,TGCAGCGTTGAAGAACCAGGCCACTATGGCTACACCTTC,CSVEEPGHYGYTF
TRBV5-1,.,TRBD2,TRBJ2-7,TGCGCCAGCAGCCTCGCTGCGGGGGGTATCTACGAGCAGTACTTC,CASSLAAGGIYEQYF
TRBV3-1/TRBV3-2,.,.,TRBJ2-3,TGTGCCAGCAGTCAACTCGTTCGGGATACGCAGTATTTT,CASSQLVRDTQYF
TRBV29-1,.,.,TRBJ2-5,TGCAGCGTTGAATTGGTCGTACTCCAAGAGACCCAGTACTTC,CSVELVVLQETQYF
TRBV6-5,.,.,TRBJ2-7,TGTGCCAGCAGCCGGGACACCAGTCTTTCCTACGAGCAGTACTTC,CASSRDTSLSYEQYF
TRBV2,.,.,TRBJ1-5,TGTGCCTCCCGACAGGTCCACAATCAGCCCCAGCATTTT,CASRQVHNQPQHF
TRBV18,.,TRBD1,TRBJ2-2,TGTGCCAGCTCACGAGCAGGGGGCGCGGACACCGGGGAGCTGTTTTTT,CASSRAGGADTGELFF
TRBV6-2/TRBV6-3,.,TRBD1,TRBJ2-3,TGTGCCAGCAGTTACCTCGGGACAGGCGCAGATACGCAGTATTTT,CASSYLGTGADTQYF
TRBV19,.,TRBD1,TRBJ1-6,TGTGCCAGTAGTCTCGGAGACAGGGGGCAGAATTCACCCCTCCACTTT,CASSLGDRGQNSPLHF
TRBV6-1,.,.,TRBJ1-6,TGTGCCAGCAGTGAAAACGAGAGAACACCCCTCCACTTT,CASSENERTPLHF
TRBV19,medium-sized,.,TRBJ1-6,TGTGCCAGTAGTATTCTGATGAGCTCCTATAATTCACCCCTCCACTTT,CASSILMSSYNSPLHF
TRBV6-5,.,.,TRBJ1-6,TGTGCCACAGGGCCTTATAATTCACCCCTCCACTTT,CATGPYNSPLHF
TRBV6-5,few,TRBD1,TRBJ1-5,TGTGCCAGCAGAATCGACAGGGACCGTCAGCCCCAGCATTTT,CASRIDRDRQPQHF
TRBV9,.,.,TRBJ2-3,TGTGCCAGCAGCGTAGGAGGGGGGGCCATTTCAGATACGCAGTATTTT,CASSVGGGAISDTQYF